The present TCR beta chain was sequenced within a study of T cells in Graves' hyperthyroidism and ophthalmopathy. Researchers amplified the TCR beta CDR3 regions from RNA transcripts. Using the HTBI primer set, a first-round RT-PCR was run on the TCR CDR3. TCRdb re-called the multiplex PCR reads through MiXCR, storing one row per CDR3 protein. The repertoire consists of roughly 93,000 distinct CDR3 sequences, with 40% occurring once and the leading ten covering roughly a tenth. CDR3 length: 15 residues. Germline loops: CDR1 SGHTA, CDR2 FQGTGA. Trimming removed 5 bases from V and 1 base from J, with 14 bases in between. Study-level results: A median approximately 6.5 months before onset, the model predicted ophthalmopathy. A model built on 13 V-J features separated ophthalmopathy from stable hyperthyroidism.

In its sample, this clonotype was seen a few times. What it recognizes is unknown. The sequence was obtained from a woman between 25 and 40 years old with Graves' hyperthyroidism. This chain uses TRBV7-3 with TRBJ1-1; D remains unclear. The material sequenced was peripheral blood or thyroid tissue (not recorded which). The CDR3 DNA reads TGTGCCAGCAGCCCATCACCAGGCCAGAACACTGAAGCTTTCTTT. It is translated as CASSPSPGQNTEAFF. The full variable domain, rest sourced from reference TRBV7-3 and TRBJ1-1, is GAGVSQTPSNKVTEKGKYVELRCDPISGHTALYWYRQSLGQGPEFLIYFQGTGAADDSGLPNDRFFAVRPEGSVSTLKIQRTERGDSAVYLCASSPSPGQNTEAFFGQGTRLTVV.